The 5 T cell receptor beta chains listed next were all sequenced from one sample in a study of molecular identifiers for immune sequencing clone quantification. Via MiXCR, TCRdb re-called the PCR reads, giving one row per CDR3 protein. The sample holds some 590,000 distinct CDR3 sequences, over 25% seen once. The sequencing sample was made of naive CD8+ T cells from blood, with Jurkat cell RNA spiked in. Described subset: FACS-sorted CD8+CD4-CCR7+CD45RA+ naive T cells. The receptor set was obtained from a human donor in good health. Some libraries in this study had Jurkat cell RNA spiked in.

This clonotype turned up a few times. The J gene is TRBJ2-6, the V gene TRBV2; a weak D match, TRBD1 (6 bases). This CDR3 is built from 15 residues. The V end lost 7 bases, the J end lost 4 bases, and 14 bases lay between the germline ends. Germline V CDR1 and CDR2: SNHLY, FYNNEI. CDR3 bases: TGTGCCAGCACTCAAGTGGGGGCAGGGGCCAACGTCCTGACTTTC. Residues: CASTQVGAGANVLTF.

V and J are TRBV11-2 and TRBJ2-3; D is unclear. V was pared by 7 bases and J by 5 bases, with 16 bases between. The CDR3 covers 14 residues. The germline gives CDR1 SGHAT, CDR2 FQNNGV. CDR3 in DNA: TGTGCCAGCAACCTAACAGAGCCAGGAGATACGCAGTATTTT. The encoded protein is CASNLTEPGDTQYF.

With respect to this clonotype: An end of the junction does not agree with germline; a read error may underlie this. The chain uses TRBV6-2 or TRBV6-3 and TRBJ1-6; D remains unclear. CDR3 size: 16 residues. Germline values: CDR1 MNHEY, CDR2 SVGEGT. CDR3 sequence (DNA): TGTGCCAGCAGTTACCTCCGACCCTCCTTTAATTCACCCCTCCACTTT. Its protein is CASSYLRPSFNSPLHF.

Concerning this clonotype: This clone may be a read error of a much larger clone one base away. This sequence joins TRBV5-3 and TRBJ2-6; maybe TRBD1 (5 bases). TRBV5-3 qualifies as an ORF whose function is uncertain. The CDR3 is 16 amino acids. CDR3 amino acids: CASSLNRNSGAYVLTF. The CDR3, as DNA: TGTGCCAGCAGCTTGAACAGGAATTCTGGGGCCTACGTCCTGACTTTC.

At least ten counts were recorded for this clonotype. The chain employs TRBV25-1 and TRBJ1-3; D unresolved. The V and J ends lost 3 bases and 0 bases respectively, with 12 bases between them. Germline values: CDR1 MGHDK, CDR2 SYGVNS. This CDR3 is 16 amino acids long. This CDR3 reads CASSDNGGYSGNTIYF. In DNA, the CDR3 is TGTGCCAGCAGTGATAACGGCGGATACTCTGGAAACACCATATATTTT.